This TCR beta chain was sequenced during a study of Graves' ophthalmopathy and Graves' hyperthyroidism. The V gene's germline CDR1 is ENHRY and CDR2 SYGVKD. This CDR3 has 13 residues. The V segment lost 7 bases and the J segment 1 base; nucleotides outside the gene matches: 3. This clonotype was seen ten or more times. RNA transcripts provided the template for amplifying TCR beta CDR3 regions. HTBI-primed first-round RT-PCR preceded second-round multiplex PCR. One entry per CDR3 protein, called by TCRdb with MiXCR from the multiplex PCR reads. Among 260,000 or so distinct CDR3 sequences listed, about 47% were seen once.

This clonotype was sampled from an adult man with Graves' ophthalmopathy. The genes are TRBV10-3 and TRBJ2-5; 7 bases map to TRBD1. Sample: peripheral blood. The CDR3 DNA follows: TGTGCCATCACCCGGGACAGCCAAGAGACCCAGTACTTC. Translated: CAITRDSQETQYF.